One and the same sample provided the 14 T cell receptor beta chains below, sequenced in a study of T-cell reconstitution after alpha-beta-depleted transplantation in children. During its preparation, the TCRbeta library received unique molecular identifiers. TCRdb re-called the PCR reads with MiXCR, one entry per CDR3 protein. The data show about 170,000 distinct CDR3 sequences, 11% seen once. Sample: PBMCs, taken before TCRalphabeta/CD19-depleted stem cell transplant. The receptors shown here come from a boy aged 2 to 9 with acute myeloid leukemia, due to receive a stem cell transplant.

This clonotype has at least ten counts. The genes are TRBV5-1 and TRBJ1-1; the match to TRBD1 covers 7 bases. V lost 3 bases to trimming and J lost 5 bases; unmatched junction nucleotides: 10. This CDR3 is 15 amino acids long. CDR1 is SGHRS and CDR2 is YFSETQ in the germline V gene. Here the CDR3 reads CASSSQRQGGTEAFF. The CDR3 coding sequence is TGCGCCAGCAGCTCCCAGCGACAGGGCGGTACTGAAGCTTTCTTT.

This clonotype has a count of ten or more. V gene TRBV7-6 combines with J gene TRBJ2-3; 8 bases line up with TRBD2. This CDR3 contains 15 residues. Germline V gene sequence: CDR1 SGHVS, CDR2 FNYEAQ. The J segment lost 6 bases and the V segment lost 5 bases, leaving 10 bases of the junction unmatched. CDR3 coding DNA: TGTGCCAGCAGCCCAATAGCGGGGCCTGCGGATACGCAGTATTTT. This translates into CASSPIAGPADTQYF. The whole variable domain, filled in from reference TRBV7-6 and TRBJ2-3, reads GAGVSQSPRYKVTKRGQDVALRCDPISGHVSLYWYRQALGQGPEFLTYFNYEAQQDKSGLPNDRFSAERPEGSISTLTIQRTEQRDSAMYRCASSPIAGPADTQYFGPGTRLTVL.

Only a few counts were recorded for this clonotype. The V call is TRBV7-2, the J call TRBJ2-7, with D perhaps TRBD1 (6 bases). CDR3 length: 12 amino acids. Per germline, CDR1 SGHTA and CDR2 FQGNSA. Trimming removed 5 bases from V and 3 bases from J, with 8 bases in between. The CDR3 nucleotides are TGTGCCAGCAGCCGGACAGTCTACGAGCAGTACTTC. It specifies CASSRTVYEQYF.

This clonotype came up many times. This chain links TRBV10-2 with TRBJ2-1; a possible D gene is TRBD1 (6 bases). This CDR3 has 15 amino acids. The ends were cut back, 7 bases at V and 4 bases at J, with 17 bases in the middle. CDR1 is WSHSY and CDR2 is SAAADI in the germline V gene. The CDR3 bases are TGCGCCAGCACCAAGGACAGTAGGACGTACAATGAGCAGTTCTTC. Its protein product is CASTKDSRTYNEQFF.

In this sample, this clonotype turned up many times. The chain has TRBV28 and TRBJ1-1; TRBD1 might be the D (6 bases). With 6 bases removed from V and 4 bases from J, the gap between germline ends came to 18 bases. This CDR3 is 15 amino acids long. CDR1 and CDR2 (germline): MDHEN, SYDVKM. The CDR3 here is CASRPPLQGGTEAFF. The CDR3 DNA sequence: TGTGCCAGCAGGCCCCCTCTACAGGGAGGCACTGAAGCTTTCTTT.

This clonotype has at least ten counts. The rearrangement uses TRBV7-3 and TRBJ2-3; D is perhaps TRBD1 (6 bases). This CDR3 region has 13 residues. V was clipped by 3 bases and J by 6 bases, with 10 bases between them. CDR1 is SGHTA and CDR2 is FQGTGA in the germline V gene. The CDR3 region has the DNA TGTGCCAGCAGCTTTGGGGGCTGGGATACGCAGTATTTT. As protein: CASSFGGWDTQYF. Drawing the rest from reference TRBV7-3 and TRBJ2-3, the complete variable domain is GAGVSQTPSNKVTEKGKYVELRCDPISGHTALYWYRQSLGQGPEFLIYFQGTGAADDSGLPNDRFFAVRPEGSVSTLKIQRTERGDSAVYLCASSFGGWDTQYFGPGTRLTVL.

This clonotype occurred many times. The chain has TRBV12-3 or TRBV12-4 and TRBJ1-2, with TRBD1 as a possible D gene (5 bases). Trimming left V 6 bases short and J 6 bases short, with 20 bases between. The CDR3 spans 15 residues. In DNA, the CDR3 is TGTGCCAGCAGGCTCCGGGACGGGGGTTTGGATGGCTACACCTTC. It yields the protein CASRLRDGGLDGYTF.

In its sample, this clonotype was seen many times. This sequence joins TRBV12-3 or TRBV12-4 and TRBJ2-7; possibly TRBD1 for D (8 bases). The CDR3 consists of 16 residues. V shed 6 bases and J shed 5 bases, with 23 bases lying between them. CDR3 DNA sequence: TGTGCCAGCAGCGAATTGACAGGGGAGGGACGGGACGAGCAGTACTTC. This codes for CASSELTGEGRDEQYF.

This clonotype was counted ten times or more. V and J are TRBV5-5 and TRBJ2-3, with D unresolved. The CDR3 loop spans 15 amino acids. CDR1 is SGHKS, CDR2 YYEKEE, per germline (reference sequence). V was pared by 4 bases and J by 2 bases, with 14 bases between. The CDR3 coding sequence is TGTGCCAGCAGCCCCTCAGCGTTCCCCACAGATACGCAGTATTTT. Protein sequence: CASSPSAFPTDTQYF. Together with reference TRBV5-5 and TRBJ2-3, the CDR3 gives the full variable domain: DAGVTQSPTHLIKTRGQQVTLRCSPISGHKSVSWYQQVLGQGPQFIFQYYEKEERGRGNFPDRFSARQFPNYSSELNVNALLLGDSALYLCASSPSAFPTDTQYFGPGTRLTVL.

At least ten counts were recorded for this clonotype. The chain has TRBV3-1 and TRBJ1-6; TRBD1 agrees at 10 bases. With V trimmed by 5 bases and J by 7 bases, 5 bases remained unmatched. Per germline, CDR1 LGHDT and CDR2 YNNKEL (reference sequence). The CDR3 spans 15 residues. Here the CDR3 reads CASSRDRGGNSPLHF. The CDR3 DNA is TGTGCCAGCAGCAGGGACAGGGGCGGGAATTCACCCCTCCACTTT.

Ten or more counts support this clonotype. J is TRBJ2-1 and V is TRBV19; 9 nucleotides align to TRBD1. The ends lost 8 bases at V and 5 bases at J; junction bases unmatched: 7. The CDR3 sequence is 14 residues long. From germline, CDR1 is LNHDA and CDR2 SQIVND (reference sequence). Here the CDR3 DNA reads TGTGCCAGTGCGGGGACAGGGAAGGACAATGAGCAGTTCTTC. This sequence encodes CASAGTGKDNEQFF.

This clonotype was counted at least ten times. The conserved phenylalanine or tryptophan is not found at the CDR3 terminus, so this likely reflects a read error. CDR3: CSANLNKETQYS. CDR3 sequence (DNA): TGCAGTGCTAACCTCAATAAGGAGACCCAGTACTCC. J is TRBJ2-5 and V is TRBV20-1; D call uncertain. This CDR3 is built from 12 residues. Germline V lookup: CDR1 DFQATT, CDR2 SNEGSKA (reference sequence). Trimming stripped 4 bases from V and 5 bases from J, with 11 bases between.

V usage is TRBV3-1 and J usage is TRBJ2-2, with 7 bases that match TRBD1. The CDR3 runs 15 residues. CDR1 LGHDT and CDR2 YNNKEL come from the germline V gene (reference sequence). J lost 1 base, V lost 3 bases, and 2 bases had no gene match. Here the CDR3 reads CASSHRQGNTGELFF. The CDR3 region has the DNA TGTGCCAGCAGCCATAGACAGGGGAACACCGGGGAGCTGTTTTTT.

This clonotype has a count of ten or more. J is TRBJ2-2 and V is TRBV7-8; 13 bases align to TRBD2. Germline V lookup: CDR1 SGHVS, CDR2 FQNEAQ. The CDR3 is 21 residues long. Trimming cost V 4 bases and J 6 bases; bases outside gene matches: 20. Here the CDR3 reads CASSSAAGLAGAPSWAGELFF. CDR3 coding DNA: TGTGCCAGCAGCTCTGCAGCCGGACTAGCGGGAGCGCCGAGTTGGGCCGGGGAGCTGTTTTTT.